The clone carrying this T cell receptor beta chain was observed a few times. What it binds is unknown. Per the germline V gene, CDR1 is DFQATT and CDR2 is SNEGSKA (reference sequence). The CDR3 has 14 amino acids. V shed 5 bases, J shed 7 bases, and the junction held 11 bases outside the gene matches. By quantitative 5'-RACE with molecular barcodes, the TCR beta libraries were made. TCRdb reanalysed the 5' RACE reads using MiXCR and keeps one entry per CDR3 protein. The sample includes over 400,000 distinct CDR3 sequences, roughly 26% seen only once; the top ten take roughly 1%. This entry comes from a study of CD8 T cells in ankylosing spondylitis. Study observations and caveats: Clones linked to the disease showed a CD8+ phenotype. They occurred at relatively low frequencies in peripheral blood. Existing reports had already noted some motif variants in reactive arthritis synovial fluid and blood. In ankylosing spondylitis patients, matched synovial fluid reportedly showed significant enrichment of disease-linked clones. A TCR beta motif made of roughly eight highly homologous variants seemed typical of ankylosing spondylitis blood.

This chain links TRBV20-1 with TRBJ1-1; TRBD1 aligns across 9 bases. The sample taken for sequencing was blood, either unsorted or a sorted T cell fraction (not recorded which). This sequence originates from a male donor with ankylosing spondylitis. CDR3 nucleotides: TGCAGTGCTCCTCAGACAGGGGGGCCCGGTGAAGCTTTCTTT. It translates to CSAPQTGGPGEAFF.